The T cell receptor beta chain described here comes from a study of blood T cell repertoires in COVID-19. This CDR3 is 12 amino acids long. V lost 4 bases to trimming and J lost 7 bases; unmatched junction nucleotides: 4. Germline V gives CDR1 LGHNA, CDR2 YNFKEQ. Measured with immunoSEQ multiplex PCR; TCRdb has only the in-frame clones, and not every one. The sample has just over 650,000 clones, about 87% seen once; the top ten hold 0.2% to 0.3%. The V gene is TRBV4-2, the J gene TRBJ2-7; 7 bases line up with TRBD1. The receptor's source is a woman aged 18-29 years with acute or convalescent COVID-19. The specimen sequenced was peripheral blood. DNA of the CDR3: TGTGCCAGCAGCCTTACAGGGGAAGAGCAGTACTTC. Translating it yields CASSLTGEEQYF.